A selection of T cell receptor beta chains follows, all from one sample in a study of identical twins. One entry per CDR3 protein, called by TCRdb with MiXCR from the 5' RACE reads. The sample has about 340,000 distinct CDR3 sequences, around 9% seen once. The sequenced material came from naive T cells sorted from blood. The source of these receptors is a woman aged 50 to 60 in good health. Both conserved end residues are trimmed from each CDR3.

>TRBV12-3/TRBV12-4|TRBJ2-5|14
ASSFSTGAYQETQY
>TRBV28|TRBJ1-2|11
ASSLLRVEGYT
>TRBV12-3/TRBV12-4|TRBJ1-1|12
ASSRQGRGTEAF
>TRBV10-3|TRBJ2-5|11
AIRTGLQETQY
>TRBV29-1|TRBJ1-2|10
SVEFGGYGYT
>TRBV24-1|TRBJ2-3|11
ATSDFDTDTQY
>TRBV7-9|TRBJ2-3|10
ASSPGVDTQY
>TRBV27|TRBJ1-2|9
ASSAGRGYT
>TRBV28|TRBJ2-7|12
ASRYSGSGFEQY
>TRBV11-2|TRBJ1-1|13
ASSLVGAAHTEAF
>TRBV19|TRBJ2-1|14
ASSARWGGPGNEQF
>TRBV7-9|TRBJ2-1|14
ASSLPGLGWHNEQF
>TRBV28|TRBJ1-4|10
ASSSVQEKLF
>TRBV5-1|TRBJ2-1|13
ASSLGSGGLNEQF
>TRBV14|TRBJ2-3|15
ASSQGALAGAADTQY
>TRBV4-1|TRBJ2-5|13
ASSPRLGGQETQY
>TRBV7-8|TRBJ2-6|14
ASSLVAGSGANVLT
>TRBV4-1|TRBJ1-5|12
ASSTGQQNQPQH
>TRBV6-6|TRBJ2-6|10
ASKAGANVLT
>TRBV12-3/TRBV12-4|TRBJ1-1|13
ASWPILQGLTEAF
>TRBV4-1|TRBJ2-7|18
ASSQELLRPGLAATYEQY
>TRBV24-1|TRBJ2-2|14
ATSERLAAGTGELF
>TRBV27|TRBJ1-5|12
ASSLTGLVGPQH
>TRBV5-4|TRBJ2-5|13
ASSLELAGQETQY
>TRBV6-1|TRBJ1-5|13
ATSSVWTGNQPQH
>TRBV5-1|TRBJ1-2|14
ASSSVVGQGVNGYT
>TRBV20-1|TRBJ2-2|14
SARVSGRALVGELF
>TRBV20-1|TRBJ2-3|10
SAIQGTDTQY
>TRBV27|TRBJ2-7|14
ASSPTPGLAGVRQY
>TRBV5-1|TRBJ2-5|13
ASSLLARQKETQY
>TRBV27|TRBJ2-5|11
ASTHRAGETQY
>TRBV5-5|TRBJ2-5|12
ASSRTTDQETQY
>TRBV12-3/TRBV12-4|TRBJ2-3|10
ASREGLAAQY
>TRBV7-6|TRBJ1-1|10
ASSLPPNEAF
>TRBV11-2|TRBJ1-3|13
ASSLDGGTGNTIY
>TRBV10-3|TRBJ2-5|12
AISESLAGETQY
>TRBV5-1|TRBJ1-1|12
ASSFSGGDAEAF
>TRBV28|TRBJ2-1|10
ASAGTSDEQF
>TRBV5-5|TRBJ2-1|12
ASEIGTSSGEQF
>TRBV5-1|TRBJ1-2|12
ASSLEMGGRGYT
>TRBV15|TRBJ2-7|9
ATSRGGEQY
>TRBV12-3/TRBV12-4|TRBJ2-1|19
ASSRKTGTSGMLSSYNEQF
>TRBV6-1|TRBJ2-7|15
ASSEVFVVEPSYEQY
>TRBV12-3/TRBV12-4|TRBJ1-1|10
ASSKRPRAAF
>TRBV19|TRBJ2-5|10
ASTGVGETQY
>TRBV10-3|TRBJ2-5|13
AISGGLQLQETQY
>TRBV9|TRBJ2-1|13
ASSAKLAGYNEQF
>TRBV29-1|TRBJ2-7|12
SVADRGPYYEQY
>TRBV29-1|TRBJ1-3|12
SVGDRPSGNTIY
>TRBV18|TRBJ2-1|13
ASSQALTGDNEQF
>TRBV20-1|TRBJ2-1|12
SAQGHRSYNEQF
>TRBV7-9|TRBJ2-1|13
ASSPGTSVNNEQF
>TRBV29-1|TRBJ1-2|9
SVEEKDGYT
>TRBV20-1|TRBJ2-4|11
SARAMAKNIQY
>TRBV12-5|TRBJ2-2|14
ASGPPGLAETGELF
>TRBV11-2|TRBJ2-1|12
ASSLVRLATEQF
>TRBV20-1|TRBJ2-2|10
SARFRAGELF
>TRBV7-8|TRBJ2-3|12
ASSADRVPDTQY
>TRBV12-3/TRBV12-4|TRBJ2-2|16
ASSLMRRLADNTGELF